The rows below give T cell receptor beta chains drawn from one sample of a study of blood T cell repertoires in COVID-19. Profiled with immunoSEQ multiplex PCR; TCRdb holds only in-frame clones, not every one. The sample lists more than 90,000 clones; around 87% were seen once. Sequencing used peripheral blood. These receptors were collected from a woman in her twenties or thirties with acute or convalescent COVID-19. CDR3s include the opening cysteine and the closing phenylalanine or tryptophan. The D gene is left open where the match is weak. Expanded clones get a size class; other rows say once, few or many, or leave the size out.

V	length	size	J	D	CDR3	DNA
TRBV28	16	NA	TRBJ2-1	NA	CASSLSHRRGGTEQFF	TGTGCCAGCAGTTTATCCCACAGGAGGGGGGGGACTGAGCAGTTCTTC
TRBV24-1	14	NA	TRBJ2-7	NA	CATSMSGDIYEQYF	TGTGCCACCAGTATGTCCGGGGATATCTACGAGCAGTACTTC
TRBV27	16	NA	TRBJ1-1	NA	CASSLGTTRWGTEAFF	TGTGCCAGCAGCCTCGGGACTACAAGGTGGGGCACTGAAGCTTTCTTT
TRBV5-1	15	NA	TRBJ1-2	TRBD1	CASRVTGAGNYGYTF	TGCGCCAGCAGGGTCACAGGGGCAGGCAACTATGGCTACACCTTC
TRBV2	16	NA	TRBJ1-5	NA	CASRSTLRQTNQPQHF	TGTGCCAGCAGATCCACTTTGAGGCAGACCAATCAGCCCCAGCATTTT
TRBV28	12	NA	TRBJ1-2	NA	CASTYQGYGYTF	TGTGCCAGCACCTATCAGGGCTATGGCTACACCTTC
TRBV5-1	15	NA	TRBJ1-6	NA	CASSSSDGRGSPLHF	TGCGCCAGCAGCTCCTCGGACGGGAGAGGTTCACCCCTCCACTTT
TRBV5-4	13	once	TRBJ2-7	NA	CASSLSRETEQYF	TGTGCCAGCAGCCTGTCGAGGGAGACCGAGCAGTACTTC
TRBV19	14	NA	TRBJ2-7	NA	CASSIGGSGREQYF	TGTGCCAGTAGTATAGGGGGCTCCGGAAGGGAGCAGTACTTC
TRBV21-1	16	NA	TRBJ1-2	NA	CASSKANSPSNYGYTF	TGTGCCAGCAGCAAAGCGAACAGCCCTTCCAACTATGGCTACACCTTC
TRBV27	14	NA	TRBJ2-1	NA	CASSRGFIRNEQFF	TGTGCCAGCAGTCGGGGGTTTATCAGGAATGAGCAGTTCTTC
TRBV18	14	NA	TRBJ2-3	NA	CASSRGVNTDTQYF	TGTGCCAGCTCACGCGGGGTAAACACAGATACGCAGTATTTT
TRBV5-6	15	NA	TRBJ1-2	TRBD1	CASDPSPNRGKGYTF	TGTGCCAGCGACCCGAGCCCCAACAGGGGGAAGGGCTACACCTTC
TRBV27	14	NA	TRBJ2-7	NA	CASSQGGASYEQYF	TGTGCCAGCAGTCAAGGTGGGGCGTCCTACGAGCAGTACTTC
TRBV20-1	13	NA	TRBJ2-7	NA	CSASDLSAVEQYF	TGCAGTGCTAGTGACTTATCTGCGGTCGAGCAGTACTTC
TRBV25-1	14	once	TRBJ2-3	NA	CASSELAATDTQYF	TGTGCCAGCAGTGAGTTAGCGGCCACAGATACGCAGTATTTT
TRBV19	15	NA	TRBJ2-3	NA	CASSIAAGTTDTQYF	TGTGCCAGTAGTATCGCGGCGGGGACCACAGATACGCAGTATTTT
TRBV5-1	16	NA	TRBJ2-1	TRBD1	CASSLGGGADYNEQFF	TGCGCCAGCAGCTTGGGAGGGGGCGCCGACTACAATGAGCAGTTCTTC
TRBV14	15	NA	TRBJ2-2	NA	CASSQARAGTGELFF	TGTGCCAGCAGCCAAGCGAGGGCGGGTACCGGGGAGCTGTTTTTT
TRBV10-2	13	NA	TRBJ2-7	NA	CASRAGGAHEQYF	TGCGCCAGCAGAGCGGGCGGGGCCCACGAGCAGTACTTC
TRBV10-2	14	once	TRBJ1-1	NA	CASSEPEFPTEAFF	TGCGCCAGCAGTGAACCCGAGTTTCCCACTGAAGCTTTCTTT
TRBV12-3/TRBV12-4	13	few	TRBJ2-6	NA	CASRAAGANVLTF	TGTGCCAGCAGGGCCGCTGGGGCCAACGTCCTGACTTTC
TRBV4-2	17	NA	TRBJ1-6	NA	CASSQNPLSSYNSPLHF	TGTGCCAGCAGCCAAAACCCACTTAGCTCCTATAATTCACCCCTCCACTTT
TRBV18	13	NA	TRBJ1-5	NA	CASSPLEDQPQHF	TGTGCCAGCTCACCCCTGGAGGATCAGCCCCAGCATTTT
TRBV5-1	16	NA	TRBJ2-3	TRBD1	CASRPWTGGTGDTQYF	TGCGCCAGCAGACCATGGACAGGGGGCACGGGAGATACGCAGTATTTT
TRBV25-1	17	NA	TRBJ1-4	TRBD1	CASRPRAGTGGNEKLFF	TGTGCCAGCCGCCCCCGGGCCGGGACAGGGGGTAATGAAAAACTGTTTTTT